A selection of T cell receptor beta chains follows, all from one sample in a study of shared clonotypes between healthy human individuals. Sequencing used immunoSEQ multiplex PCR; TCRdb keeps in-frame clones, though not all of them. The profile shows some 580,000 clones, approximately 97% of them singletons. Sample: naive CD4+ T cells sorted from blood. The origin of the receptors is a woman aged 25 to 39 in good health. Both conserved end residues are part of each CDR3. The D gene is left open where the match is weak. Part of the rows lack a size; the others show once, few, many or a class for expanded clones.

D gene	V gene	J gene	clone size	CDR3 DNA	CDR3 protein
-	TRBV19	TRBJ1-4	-	TGTGCCAGTAGTAAGGGACGTGGGAAGGAACTGTTTTTT	CASSKGRGKELFF
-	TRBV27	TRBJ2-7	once	TGTGCCAGCAGTAGCCGGGGCATCTACTACGAGCAGTACTTC	CASSSRGIYYEQYF
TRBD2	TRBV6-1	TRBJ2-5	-	TGTGCCAGCACTCTAGCGGGAGGAGAGACCCAGTACTTC	CASTLAGGETQYF
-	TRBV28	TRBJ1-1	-	TGTGCCAGCAGAGAACAGGGTCCAAGAGGCACTGAAGCTTTCTTT	CASREQGPRGTEAFF
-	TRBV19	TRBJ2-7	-	TGTGCCAGTAGTATCGTGGCCGGCAGGGGCGAGCAGTACTTC	CASSIVAGRGEQYF
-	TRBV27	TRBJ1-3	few	TGTGCCAGCAGGCCAGCAGGACAGGGAAACACCATATATTTT	CASRPAGQGNTIYF
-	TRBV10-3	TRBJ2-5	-	TGTGCCATCAGTGCGCGGGGTGAGTTCGGAGAGACCCAGTACTTC	CAISARGEFGETQYF
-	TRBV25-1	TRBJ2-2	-	TGTGCCAGCAGGGGGACATCTGTTACCGGGGAGCTGTTTTTT	CASRGTSVTGELFF
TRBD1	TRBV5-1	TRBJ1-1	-	TGCGCCAGCAGACGACAGGGGGAGGGATTGCGTGAAGCTTTCTTT	CASRRQGEGLREAFF
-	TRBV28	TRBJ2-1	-	TGTGCCAGCAGTCTGACCATTGATGAGCAGTTCTTC	CASSLTIDEQFF
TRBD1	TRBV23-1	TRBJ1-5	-	TGCGCCAGCAGTCCATCGGATATTGGGACAGCGAAATATTATAGCAATCAGCCCCAGCATTTT	CASSPSDIGTAKYYSNQPQHF
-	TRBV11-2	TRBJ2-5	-	TGTGCCAGCACCCCGGGGGGCCCGGGAGAGACCCAGTACTTC	CASTPGGPGETQYF
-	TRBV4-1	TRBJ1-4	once	TGCGCCAGCAGCCAAGATCGCAGGGCTACTAATGAAAAACTGTTTTTT	CASSQDRRATNEKLFF